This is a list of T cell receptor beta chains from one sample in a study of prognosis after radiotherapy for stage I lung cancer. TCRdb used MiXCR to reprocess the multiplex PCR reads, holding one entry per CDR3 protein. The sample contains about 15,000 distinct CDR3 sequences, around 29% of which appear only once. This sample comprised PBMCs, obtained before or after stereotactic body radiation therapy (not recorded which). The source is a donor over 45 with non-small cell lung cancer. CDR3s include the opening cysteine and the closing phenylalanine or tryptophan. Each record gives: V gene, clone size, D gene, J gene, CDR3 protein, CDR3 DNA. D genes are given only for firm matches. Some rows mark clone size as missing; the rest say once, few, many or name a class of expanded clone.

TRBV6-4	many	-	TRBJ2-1	CASSYSWGAYYNEQFF	TGTGCCAGCAGTTACTCGTGGGGAGCCTACTACAATGAGCAGTTCTTC
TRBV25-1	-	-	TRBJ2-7	CARTGGPSEQYF	TGTGCCAGAACCGGGGGCCCAAGCGAGCAGTACTTC
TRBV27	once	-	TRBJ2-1	CVSSMTGAYNEQFF	TGTGTCAGCAGCATGACGGGGGCTTACAATGAGCAGTTCTTC
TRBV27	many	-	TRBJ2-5	CASRSDSQETQYF	TGTGCCAGCAGGTCCGACAGCCAAGAGACCCAGTACTTC
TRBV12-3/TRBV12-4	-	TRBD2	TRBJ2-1	CASIRTSSYNEQFF	TGTGCCAGCATCCGGACTAGCTCTTACAATGAGCAGTTCTTC
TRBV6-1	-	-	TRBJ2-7	CDSSRGMTYEQYF	TGTGACAGCAGCAGGGGTATGACGTACGAGCAGTACTTT
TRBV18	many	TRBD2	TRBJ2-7	CASSSGSYEQYF	TGTGCCAGCTCTAGCGGGAGCTACGAGCAGTACTTC
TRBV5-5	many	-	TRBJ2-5	CASSLIWEQETQYF	TGTGCCAGCAGCCTCATTTGGGAACAAGAGACCCAGTACTTC
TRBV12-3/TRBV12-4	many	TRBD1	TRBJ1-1	CASSPRDRNTEAFF	TGTGCCAGCAGTCCCCGGGACAGAAATACTGAAGCTTTCTTT
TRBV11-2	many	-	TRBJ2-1	CASSRWTTEQFF	TGTGCCAGCAGCCGATGGACTACCGAGCAGTTCTTC
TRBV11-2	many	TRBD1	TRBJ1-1	CASSFGQGNTEAFF	TGTGCCAGCAGCTTCGGACAGGGGAACACTGAAGCTTTCTTT
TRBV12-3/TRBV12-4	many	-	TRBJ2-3	CASTLGSGTTQYF	TGTGCCAGCACCCTAGGCAGCGGAACTACGCAGTATTTT
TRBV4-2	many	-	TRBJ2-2	CASSQDRGLEVEELFF	TGTGCCAGCAGCCAAGATCGGGGGCTCGAAGTGGAGGAGCTGTTTTTT
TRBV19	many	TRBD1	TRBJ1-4	CASSTGQGAGWEKLFF	TGTGCCAGTAGTACAGGACAGGGGGCCGGTTGGGAAAAACTGTTTTTT
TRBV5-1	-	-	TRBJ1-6	CASSLGAANNPPLHF	TGCGCCAGCAGCTTGGGGGCGGCGAATAATCCACCCCTCCACTTT
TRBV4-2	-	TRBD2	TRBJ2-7	CASSQEGLERSYERYF	TGTGCCAGCAGCCAAGAGGGACTAGAGAGGAGCTACGAGCGGTACTTC
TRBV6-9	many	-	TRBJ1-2	CASSSGRLDGHSDGYTF	TGTGCCAGCAGTTCGGGTCGCCTGGATGGACACTCCGATGGCTACACCTTC
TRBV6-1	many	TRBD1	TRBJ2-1	CASRTGTGYNEQFF	TGTGCCAGCAGGACCGGGACAGGGTACAATGAGCAGTTCTTC
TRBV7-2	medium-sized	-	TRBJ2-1	CASSPHNQQFF	TGTGCCAGCAGTCCTCACAATCAGCAGTTCTTC
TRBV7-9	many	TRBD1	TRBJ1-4	CASSLGATGDEKLFF	TGTGCCAGCAGCCTAGGCGCGACAGGGGATGAAAAACTGTTTTTT
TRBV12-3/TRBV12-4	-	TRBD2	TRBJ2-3	CASSPEGLAFTDTQYF	TGTGCCAGCAGTCCCGAAGGACTAGCGTTTACAGATACGCAGTATTTT
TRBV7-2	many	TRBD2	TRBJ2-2	CASRTSGLAENTGELFF	TGTGCCAGCAGGACCTCGGGACTAGCGGAAAACACCGGGGAGCTGTTTTTT
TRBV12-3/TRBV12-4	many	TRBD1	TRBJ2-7	CASSLIDTGAREQYF	TGTGCCAGCAGTTTAATCGATACAGGGGCACGGGAGCAGTACTTC
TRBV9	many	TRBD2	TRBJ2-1	CASSLGLAGDIEQFF	TGTGCCAGCAGCCTGGGACTAGCGGGGGATATTGAGCAGTTCTTC
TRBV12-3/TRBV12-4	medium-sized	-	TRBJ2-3	CASRTTFSDTQYF	TGTGCCAGCAGGACAACTTTCTCAGATACGCAGTATTTT
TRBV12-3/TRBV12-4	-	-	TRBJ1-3	CASGLVGGSGNTIYF	TGTGCCAGCGGCCTCGTAGGGGGCTCTGGAAACACCATATATTTT
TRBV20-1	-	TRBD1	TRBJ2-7	CSARPGQGSYEQYF	TGCAGTGCTAGACCGGGACAGGGGTCCTACGAGCAGTACTTC